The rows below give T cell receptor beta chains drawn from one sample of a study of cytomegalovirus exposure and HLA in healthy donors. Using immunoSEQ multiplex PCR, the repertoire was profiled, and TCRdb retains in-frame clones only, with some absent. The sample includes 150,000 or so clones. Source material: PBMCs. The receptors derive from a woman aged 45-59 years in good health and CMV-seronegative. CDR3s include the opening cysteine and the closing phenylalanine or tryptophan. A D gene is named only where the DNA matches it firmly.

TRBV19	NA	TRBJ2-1	TGTGCCAGTAGTATGGCTCCTTACAATGAGCAGTTCTTC	CASSMAPYNEQFF
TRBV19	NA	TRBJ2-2	TGTGCCAGTAGTGTGGGGAGGGGGGTCCGGCGAACTACCGGGGAGCTGTTTTTT	CASSVGRGVRRTTGELFF
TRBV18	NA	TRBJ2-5	TGTGCCAGCTCATCGGACAGTCACAATATGGAGACCCAGTACTTC	CASSSDSHNMETQYF
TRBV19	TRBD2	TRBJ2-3	TGTGCCAGCCGAGAGGCTAGCGGGAGAGATACGCAGTATTTT	CASREASGRDTQYF
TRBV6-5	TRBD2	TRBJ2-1	TGTGCCAGCAGTTACTATCTCGGGAGGGCTGTCCATGAGCAGTTCTTC	CASSYYLGRAVHEQFF
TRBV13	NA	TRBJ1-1	TGTGCCAGCAGTACCAGGGTGAAGGGCCCTGAAGCTTTCTTT	CASSTRVKGPEAFF
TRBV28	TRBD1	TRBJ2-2	TGTGCCAGCGGGACAGGGGGTACCGGGGAGCTGTTTTTT	CASGTGGTGELFF
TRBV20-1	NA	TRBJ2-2	TGCAGTGCTTCCTCTATTGGGGAGCTGTTTTTT	CSASSIGELFF
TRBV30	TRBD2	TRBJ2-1	TGTGCCTGGAGTATAGGGACTAGCGGACTCAATGAGCAGTTCTTC	CAWSIGTSGLNEQFF
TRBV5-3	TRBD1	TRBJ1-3	TGTGCCAGAAGCTTGGGTGGACAGGGAAGCTCTGGAAACACCATATATTTT	CARSLGGQGSSGNTIYF
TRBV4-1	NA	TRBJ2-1	TGCGCCAGCAGCCAAGATTGGCCAGACAATGAGCAGTTCTTC	CASSQDWPDNEQFF
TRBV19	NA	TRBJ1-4	TGTGCCAGTAGGGGCGGGCCAACTAATGAAAAACTGTTTTTT	CASRGGPTNEKLFF
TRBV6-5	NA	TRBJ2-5	TGTTCCCTCGGGCGGGGAGAGACCCAGTACTTC	CSLGRGETQYF
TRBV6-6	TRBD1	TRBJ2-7	TGTGCCAGCAGGTTGGGAAGGACAGGGGACTACGAGCAGTACTTC	CASRLGRTGDYEQYF
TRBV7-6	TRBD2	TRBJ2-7	TGTGCCAGCAGCTTAATGGCTAGCGGGAGGTCGGACGAGCAGTACTTC	CASSLMASGRSDEQYF
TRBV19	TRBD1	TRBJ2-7	TGTGCCAGTAGCCGGACAGGGGGGCTTCCCTACGAGCAGTACTTC	CASSRTGGLPYEQYF
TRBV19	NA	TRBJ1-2	TGTGCCACCGCCGGGCCGGGAAAGAACTATGGCTACACCTTC	CATAGPGKNYGYTF